The 13 T cell receptor beta chains presented below share a single source sample, sequenced in a study of blood T cell repertoires in COVID-19. Sequenced by immunoSEQ multiplex PCR; TCRdb stores in-frame clones only, minus some. The top ten clones hold roughly 3.9% of a sample with 150,000 or so clones, roughly 87% of them seen once. Sequencing was carried out using PBMCs or T cells enriched from blood (not recorded which). The source of these receptors is a woman aged 40 to 50 who had been exposed to COVID-19.

The V gene is TRBV19, the J gene TRBJ1-1, with unresolved D. Germline V lookup: CDR1 LNHDA, CDR2 SQIVND (reference sequence). Trimming took off 3 bases at V and 1 base at J, with 9 bases between the two ends. The CDR3 is 14 residues long. CDR3 loop: CASSIKPGNTEAFF. The CDR3 DNA sequence: TGTGCCAGTAGTATCAAACCGGGGAACACTGAAGCTTTCTTT.

The gene calls are TRBV7-9 and TRBJ1-2; a weak D match, TRBD1 (5 bases). Trimming removed 4 bases from V and 4 bases from J, with 22 bases in between. Germline-derived CDR1 and CDR2 are SEHNR and FQNEAQ (reference sequence). This CDR3 is 17 amino acids long. This chain's CDR3 is CASSYYLGAARSYGYTF. DNA for the CDR3: TGTGCCAGCAGCTACTATCTTGGGGCCGCTAGATCCTATGGCTACACCTTC.

The rearrangement uses TRBV27 and TRBJ1-6; no clear D gene. Per the germline V gene, CDR1 is MNHEY and CDR2 is SMNVEV (reference sequence). Trimming stripped 4 bases from V and 3 bases from J, with 10 bases between. The CDR3 covers 15 residues. The CDR3 reads CASSYSGFYNSPLHF. CDR3 bases: TGTGCCAGCAGTTACTCGGGATTCTATAATTCACCCCTCCACTTT.

V is TRBV12-5 and J is TRBJ2-2; TRBD1 is a possible D gene (6 bases). The CDR3 is made up of 16 amino acids. V was pared by 3 bases and J by 1 base, with 12 bases between. CDR1 is LGHNT and CDR2 is FRNRAP in the germline V gene. This CDR3 is CASGLDRPMNTGELFF. The CDR3 DNA sequence: TGTGCTAGTGGTTTAGACAGGCCCATGAACACCGGGGAGCTGTTTTTT.

The table lists this clone with a few counts. The chain couples TRBV7-2 to TRBJ1-6, with D perhaps TRBD1 (5 bases). Per the germline V gene, CDR1 is SGHTA and CDR2 is FQGNSA. V was trimmed by 1 base and J by 7 bases, leaving 11 bases between them. The CDR3 is made up of 15 amino acids. In nucleotides, the CDR3 is TGTGCCAGCAGCTTAGAGGCCAGGGTCAATTCACCCCTCCACTTT. Protein product: CASSLEARVNSPLHF.

The genes are TRBV28 and TRBJ1-1; D gene ambiguous. The CDR3 is 13 amino acids. V lost 7 bases to trimming and J lost 4 bases, with 13 bases between them. Germline assignment: CDR1 MDHEN and CDR2 SYDVKM. In nucleotides, the CDR3 is TGTGCCAGCACCTTTGAGGGTGCCACTGAAGCTTTCTTT. The encoded protein is CASTFEGATEAFF.

This sequence joins TRBV2 and TRBJ1-5; D is ambiguous. The CDR3 extends over 15 amino acids. Trimming took 1 base from V and 5 from J, leaving 12 bases between them. Germline V gene sequence: CDR1 SNHLY, CDR2 FYNNEI. This chain's CDR3 is CASSEEAGLYQPQHF. CDR3 sequence (DNA): TGTGCCAGCAGTGAAGAGGCGGGGTTATATCAGCCCCAGCATTTT.

DNA of the CDR3: TGCAGCGTTGACTCTTCCTACAATGAGCAGTTCTTC. This gives the protein CSVDSSYNEQFF. The J gene is TRBJ2-1, the V gene TRBV29-1; D unclear. The CDR3 contains 12 residues. V was pared by 3 bases and J by 1 base, with 4 bases between. The germline V gene encodes CDR1 SQVTM and CDR2 ANQGSEA.

The chain joins TRBV6-5 to TRBJ2-7, with 7 bases matching TRBD1. Germline assignment: CDR1 MNHEY and CDR2 SVGAGI. The CDR3 consists of 14 residues. The ends lost 7 bases at V and 3 bases at J; junction bases unmatched: 9. The CDR3: CASTFTGANYEQYF. In DNA, the CDR3 is TGTGCCAGCACCTTCACAGGGGCCAACTACGAGCAGTACTTC.

The chain carries TRBV7-8 and TRBJ1-5; TRBD1 might be the D (6 bases). V dropped 5 bases and J dropped 6 bases, with 23 bases sitting between them. CDR3 length equals 17 residues. Germline V gene sequence: CDR1 SGHVS, CDR2 FQNEAQ. The CDR3 region has the DNA TGTGCCAGCAGCCAGAAGGGGAACAGGGCTGGTAGTCAGCCCCAGCATTTT. It encodes CASSQKGNRAGSQPQHF.

The chain carries TRBV25-1 and TRBJ1-2, with D perhaps matching TRBD1 (6 bases). CDR1 and CDR2 (germline): MGHDK, SYGVNS. V was trimmed by 1 base and J by 4 bases, leaving 13 bases between them. The CDR3 length is 15 residues. The CDR3 is CASSEWDTLLYGYTF. Here the CDR3 DNA reads TGTGCCAGCAGTGAATGGGACACCCTACTCTATGGCTACACCTTC.

This clone was recorded only once. This sequence joins TRBV28 and TRBJ2-4, with 14 bases aligning to TRBD2. CDR1 and CDR2 (germline): MDHEN, SYDVKM. V gave up 4 bases and J gave up 6 bases; unmatched junction bases: 2. The CDR3 totals 15 residues. The CDR3 sequence: CASSSGLAGGNIQYF. CDR3 sequence (DNA): TGTGCCAGCAGTTCCGGACTAGCGGGAGGAAACATTCAGTACTTC.

The chain is built from TRBV5-8 and TRBJ1-1; D not resolved. V was pared by 10 bases and J by 11 bases, with 15 bases between. Germline V CDR1 and CDR2: SGHTS, YDEGEE. This CDR3 has 10 amino acids. The CDR3 nucleotides read TGTGCCGAAAACGCGGGCTATGCTTTCTTT. This codes for CAENAGYAFF.